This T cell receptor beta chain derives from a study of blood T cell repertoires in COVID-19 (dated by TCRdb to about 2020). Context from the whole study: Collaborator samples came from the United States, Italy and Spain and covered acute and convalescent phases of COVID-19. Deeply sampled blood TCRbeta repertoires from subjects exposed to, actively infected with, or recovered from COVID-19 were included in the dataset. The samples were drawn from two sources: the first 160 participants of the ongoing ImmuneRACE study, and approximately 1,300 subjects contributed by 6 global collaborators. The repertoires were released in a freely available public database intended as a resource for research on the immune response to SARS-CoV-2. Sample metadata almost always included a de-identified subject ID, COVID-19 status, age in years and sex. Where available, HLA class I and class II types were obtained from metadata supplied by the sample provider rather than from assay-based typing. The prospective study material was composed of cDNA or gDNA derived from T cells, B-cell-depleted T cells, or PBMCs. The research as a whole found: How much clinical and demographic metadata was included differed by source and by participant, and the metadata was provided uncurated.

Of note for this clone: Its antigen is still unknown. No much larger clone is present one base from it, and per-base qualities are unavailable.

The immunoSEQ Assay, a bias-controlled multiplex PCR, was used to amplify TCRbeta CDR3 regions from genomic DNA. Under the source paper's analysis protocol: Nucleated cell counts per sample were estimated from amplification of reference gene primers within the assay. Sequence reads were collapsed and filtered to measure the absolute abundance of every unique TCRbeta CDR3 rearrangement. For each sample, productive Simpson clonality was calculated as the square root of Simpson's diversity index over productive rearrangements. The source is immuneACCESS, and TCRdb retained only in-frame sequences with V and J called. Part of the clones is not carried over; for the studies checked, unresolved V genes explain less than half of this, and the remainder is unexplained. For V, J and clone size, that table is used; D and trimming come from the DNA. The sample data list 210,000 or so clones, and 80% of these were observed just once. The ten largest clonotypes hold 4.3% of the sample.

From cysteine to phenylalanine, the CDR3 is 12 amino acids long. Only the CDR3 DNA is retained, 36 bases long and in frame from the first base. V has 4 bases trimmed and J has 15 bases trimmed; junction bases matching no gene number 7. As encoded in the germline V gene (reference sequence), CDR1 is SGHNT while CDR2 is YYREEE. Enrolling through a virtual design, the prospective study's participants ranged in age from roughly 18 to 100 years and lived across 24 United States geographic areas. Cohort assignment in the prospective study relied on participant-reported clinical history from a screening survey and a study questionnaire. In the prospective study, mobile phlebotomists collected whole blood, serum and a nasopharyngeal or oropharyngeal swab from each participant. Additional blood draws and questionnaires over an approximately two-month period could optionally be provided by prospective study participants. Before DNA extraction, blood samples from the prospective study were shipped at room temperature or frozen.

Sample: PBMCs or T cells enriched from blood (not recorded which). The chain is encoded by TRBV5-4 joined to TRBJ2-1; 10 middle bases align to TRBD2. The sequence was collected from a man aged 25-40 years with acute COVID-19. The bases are TGTGCCAGCAGCCTAACTAGCGGGGAAAGGTTCTTC. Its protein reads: CASSLTSGERFF.